Below, 10 T cell receptor beta chains from the same sample are listed, as sequenced in a study of shared clonotypes between healthy human individuals (dated by TCRdb to about 2020). Libraries were prepared through the immunoSEQ multiplex PCR assay. The source is immuneACCESS, and TCRdb retained only in-frame sequences with V and J called. Part of the clones is not carried over; for the studies checked, unresolved V genes explain less than half of this, and the remainder is unexplained. In all, the sample holds about 380,000 clones, and about 96% of those were seen once. About 0.32% of the sample comes from the top ten. The sequenced sample consisted of memory CD8+ T cells sorted from blood. The cell subset or site label here, explained by the study, means: CD45RO+ cells pooled with CCR7-negative TemRA cells. Receptor source: a man aged 30-40 years in good health.

The CDR3 bases are TGTGCCAGCAGGCGGCTATTAGAGACCCAGTACTTC. This translates into CASRRLLETQYF. This chain uses TRBV6-1 with TRBJ2-5; D unresolved. The CDR3 has 12 residues. Germline V gene sequence: CDR1 MNHNS, CDR2 SASEGT. V lost 6 bases and J 4 bases, leaving 9 bases between the germline ends.

The rearrangement uses TRBV6-6 and TRBJ2-2; 10 nucleotides agree with TRBD1. The CDR3 loop spans 16 amino acids. The germline V gene has CDR1 MNHNY and CDR2 SVGAGI (reference sequence). Trimming removed 3 bases from V and 3 bases from J; junction bases left unmatched: 4. This CDR3 reads CASSYSGTGDTGELFF. In DNA, the CDR3 is TGTGCCAGCAGTTATTCGGGGACAGGGGACACCGGGGAGCTGTTTTTT.

The chain has TRBV7-9 and TRBJ2-1; 9 bases are shared with TRBD2. Germline lookup yields CDR1 SEHNR and CDR2 FQNEAQ (reference sequence). Trimming at V came to 5 bases and at J to 4 bases, leaving 12 bases not matched to a gene. The CDR3 has 17 residues. The CDR3 is CASSARRTSVFYNEQFF. For the CDR3, the DNA is TGTGCCAGCAGCGCCCGGAGGACTAGCGTATTTTACAATGAGCAGTTCTTC.

CDR3 coding DNA: TGCGCCAGCAGCCAAGTCGCCAGGGGGCGGGAGGAGACCCAGTACTTC. Its translation is CASSQVARGREETQYF. The chain is built from TRBV4-1 and TRBJ2-5; a weak D match, TRBD1 (8 bases). The length of the CDR3 is 16 residues. The V gene lost 1 base and the J gene lost 5 bases, with 17 bases spanning the gap. Germline CDR1 and CDR2: MGHRA and YSYEKL.

The J gene is TRBJ2-1, the V gene TRBV9, with TRBD2 identical over 13 bases. With V trimmed by 5 bases and J by 2 bases, 1 base remained unmatched. The CDR3 runs 15 residues. The germline gives CDR1 SGDLS, CDR2 YYNGEE. The CDR3 region has the DNA TGTGCCAGCAGAGGACTAGCGGGAGCCTACAATGAGCAGTTCTTC. It translates to CASRGLAGAYNEQFF.

The V and J genes are TRBV29-1 and TRBJ1-4, with a weak D call TRBD1 (5 bases). The V gene's germline CDR1 is SQVTM and CDR2 ANQGSEA. This CDR3 comprises 12 residues. V lost 7 bases and J lost 4, with 10 bases in between. This CDR3 reads CSATGGNEKLFF. The CDR3 DNA sequence: TGCAGCGCGACGGGGGGTAATGAAAAACTGTTTTTT.

J is TRBJ2-1 and V is TRBV5-4; 9 positions match TRBD2. The ends lost 0 bases at V and 6 bases at J; junction bases unmatched: 10. There are 17 residues in the CDR3. Germline V gene sequence: CDR1 SGHNT, CDR2 YYREEE (reference sequence). For the CDR3, the DNA is TGTGCCAGCAGCTTGGACGTGTGGGGGCGGGAGGGCAATGAGCAGTTCTTC. Its translation is CASSLDVWGREGNEQFF.

This chain's CDR3 is CASSFSGRANEQFF. The CDR3 bases are TGTGCCAGCAGCTTTAGCGGGAGGGCAAATGAGCAGTTCTTC. V and J are TRBV11-3 and TRBJ2-1; 11 bases agree with TRBD2. The junction had 2 bases not matched to a gene; V was cut back by 3 bases and J by 7 bases. This CDR3 has 14 amino acids. In germline, CDR1 is SGHNT, CDR2 YENEEA.

The chain couples TRBV2 to TRBJ1-3; tentatively, D is TRBD1 (6 bases). Germline lookup yields CDR1 SNHLY and CDR2 FYNNEI. The CDR3 is 16 amino acids. V gave up 4 bases and J gave up 0 bases, with 13 bases separating them. CDR3 protein: CASSGGRGHSGNTIYF. The DNA of the CDR3 is TGTGCCAGCAGTGGGGGCAGGGGTCACTCTGGAAACACCATATATTTT.

This clone was counted a single time. The rearrangement joins TRBV18 to TRBJ1-3; D is unclear. V gave up 4 bases and J gave up 2 bases, with 9 bases separating them. The CDR3 has 14 residues. Germline V CDR1 and CDR2: KGHSH, LQKENI. CDR3 region: CASSQGSTGNTIYF. CDR3 nucleotides: TGTGCCAGCTCACAGGGTTCTACTGGAAACACCATATATTTT.